The rows below give T cell receptor beta chains drawn from one sample of a study of CD8 T cells in ankylosing spondylitis. MiXCR, run by TCRdb on the 5' RACE reads, gives a single entry per CDR3 protein. Of about 500,000 distinct CDR3 sequences detected, roughly 5.2% appear once; the ten largest clones hold around 3.4%. Sequencing was carried out using blood, either unsorted or a sorted T cell fraction (not recorded which). These receptors originate from a male donor with ankylosing spondylitis. Each CDR3 is given without its conserved first and last residue. The D gene is left open where the match is weak. Clone size is stated in some rows and not others, as once, few, many or a class when expanded.

13 many TRBJ2-3 TRBV20-1 NA SARPVGVGTDTQY
9 many TRBJ1-1 TRBV24-1 TRBD1 ALPGGTEAF
11 many TRBJ2-7 TRBV27 NA ASSPSPAYEQY
11 many TRBJ1-1 TRBV5-1 NA ASSRQPNTEAF
9 many TRBJ1-1 TRBV29-1 NA SVERTTEAF
13 few TRBJ1-5 TRBV5-1 NA ASSSEGLRNQPQH
13 many TRBJ1-1 TRBV10-2 NA ASRPLIRTYTEAF
13 few TRBJ2-1 TRBV19 NA ASSTSTYSYNEQF
12 NA TRBJ2-7 TRBV27 NA ASKRGPYYYEQY
14 NA TRBJ2-1 TRBV24-1 TRBD2 ATSDPSGSSYNEQF
10 many TRBJ1-2 TRBV11-2 NA ASSTGYYGYT
12 many TRBJ2-7 TRBV7-9 NA ASSFAGPSYEQY
11 many TRBJ2-7 TRBV20-1 TRBD1 SALTGGSWEQY
14 many TRBJ2-1 TRBV7-2 TRBD1 ASSLDGTATYNEQF
13 few TRBJ2-1 TRBV7-9 NA ASSLGGRLYNEQF
15 many TRBJ2-3 TRBV10-3 TRBD1 AISRTGGRTSTDTQY
14 many TRBJ1-6 TRBV7-6 TRBD1 ASSLATGGGNSPLH
14 many TRBJ1-5 TRBV28 TRBD1 ASSLLTGGGNQPQH
12 many TRBJ1-1 TRBV20-1 TRBD1 SASVDRAGNEAF
11 many TRBJ2-4 TRBV5-1 TRBD1 ASSSGTVDIQY
12 many TRBJ2-1 TRBV10-3 NA AISERDTYNEQF
15 many TRBJ1-3 TRBV7-9 TRBD1 ASTYGDRRFSGNTIY
13 many TRBJ1-4 TRBV20-1 TRBD1 SANRGRGVNEKLF
12 many TRBJ2-3 TRBV6-1 TRBD1 ASSGTGRPDTQY
11 many TRBJ1-1 TRBV20-1 TRBD1 SAEQGMNTEAF
13 few TRBJ1-1 TRBV28 NA ASSFLFRVATEAF
13 many TRBJ1-1 TRBV28 NA ASSLIEGGRTEAF
12 NA TRBJ2-7 TRBV4-2 NA ASSQERTIYEQY
13 many TRBJ1-5 TRBV5-8 NA ASSLGQWSNQPQH
12 many TRBJ2-3 TRBV7-8 NA ASSVGRYTDTQY
10 many TRBJ1-2 TRBV12-3/TRBV12-4 NA ASSFGGYGYT
12 many TRBJ1-1 TRBV9 NA ASSGYRSDTEAF